This entry describes one TCR beta chain. CDR1 and CDR2 from the germline V gene are SGHRS and YFSETQ. This CDR3 has 16 amino acids. Trimming pared 0 bases from V and 0 bases from J, leaving 13 bases between. This entry belongs to a study of blood T cells in healthy people across ages. A second PCR, run for about 6 to 11 cycles, used a sample-barcoded 5' primer plus a J-beta primer mix. Every cDNA molecule bore a tag from a template-switch adaptor containing 12 random nucleotides. Each CDR3 protein is one row after TCRdb ran MiXCR on the 5' RACE reads. This sample has approximately 2,000,000 distinct CDR3 sequences; roughly two fifths occur once, and the top ten carry 20% to 25%.

Material for sequencing was blood. The gene calls are TRBV5-1 and TRBJ2-7; no reliable D call. The TCR originated in a human donor in good health. The CDR3 coding sequence is TGCGCCAGCAGCTTGGGGGCAGCCGAAGTCTCCTACGAGCAGTACTTC. Translating gives CASSLGAAEVSYEQYF.